This T cell receptor beta chain was obtained from a study of Ad26.COV2.S vaccination and SARS-CoV-2 variants. In the study overall: Ad26.COV2.S was injected intramuscularly once or twice, 56 days apart. Study outcomes and limitations: Breadth, reportedly substantial, characterized the spike-specific CD8+ and CD4+ T cell responses after vaccination. Researchers reported similar non-spike TCR breadth in vaccine and placebo recipients.

Assay used: immunoSEQ multiplex PCR; TCRdb lists only in-frame clones, some missing. In the table there are roughly 420,000 clones, 88% of which are singletons. The sample's treatment: over 15 received Ad26.COV2.S at low or high dose, single or two shots; a few received placebo; per-sample allocation not given. Collection of samples fell on day 63 after the first vaccine or placebo injection. Turning to this clone: What it binds is not known.

CDR3 length: 18 residues. With 2 bases clipped from V and 0 bases from J, the junction kept 6 bases outside the gene matches. The V gene's germline CDR1 is SGHTA and CDR2 FQGNSA. The sequencing here drew on peripheral blood, taken in a trial of Ad26.COV2.S vaccine versus placebo. The chain carries TRBV7-2 and TRBJ1-5; 11 nucleotides align to TRBD1. This TCR was recovered from a person aged 18-65 years who received the Ad26.COV2.S COVID-19 vaccine or a placebo. The CDR3 DNA is TGTGCCAGCAGCTTATCGGGACAGGGGGTCTCTAGCAATCAGCCCCAGCATTTT. Protein: CASSLSGQGVSSNQPQHF.